This passage covers 7 T cell receptor beta chains from one sample sequenced in a study of siplizumab effects on memory and regulatory T cells. The assay was immunoSEQ multiplex PCR, and TCRdb's table has in-frame clones only and misses some. The table includes 55,000 to 70,000 clones, more than 85% detected once. Sequenced material: CD8+ T cells sorted from blood. Source of these receptors: a human donor in good health.

The chain combines TRBV6-6 with TRBJ2-2; 13 positions agree with TRBD2. In germline, CDR1 is MNHNY, CDR2 SVGAGI (reference sequence). The CDR3 contains 16 residues. J was trimmed by 5 bases and V by 6 bases; bases with no gene match: 6. Here the CDR3 reads CASSMALAGGTGELFF. For the CDR3, the DNA is TGTGCCAGCAGCATGGCACTAGCGGGAGGGACCGGGGAGCTGTTTTTT.

This clone was found once. The chain carries TRBV25-1 and TRBJ2-7; possible D gene TRBD2, 6 bases. V was pared by 4 bases and J by 4 bases, with 17 bases between. From germline, CDR1 is MGHDK and CDR2 SYGVNS. The CDR3 extends over 15 amino acids. The CDR3 DNA reads as TGTGCCAGCAGTGCCCAATTCGGGGGTGGGTACGAGCAGTACTTC. This translates into CASSAQFGGGYEQYF.

The V gene is TRBV29-1, the J gene TRBJ2-2; tentatively, D is TRBD1 or TRBD2 (6 bases each). The CDR3 has 13 amino acids. Germline V gene sequence: CDR1 SQVTM, CDR2 ANQGSEA. V was clipped by 5 bases and J by 4 bases, with 11 bases between them. CDR3 loop: CSVRGGPTGELFF. CDR3 DNA: TGCAGCGTTAGAGGGGGGCCCACCGGGGAGCTGTTTTTT.

This CDR3 reads CASSLDNTEAFF. CDR3 bases: TGTGCCAGCAGCTTAGACAACACTGAAGCTTTCTTT. This chain links TRBV7-2 with TRBJ1-1; no clear D. The CDR3 spans 12 residues. V lost 1 base, J lost 2 bases, and 2 bases lay in between. CDR1 SGHTA and CDR2 FQGNSA come from the germline V gene.

The chain joins TRBV15 to TRBJ1-5; D call uncertain. Trimming took 2 bases from V and 4 from J, leaving 15 bases between them. This CDR3 has 16 amino acids. Germline-derived CDR1 and CDR2 are LNHNV and YYDKDF (reference sequence). In nucleotides, the CDR3 is TGTGCCACCAGCAGACCCCCAGCGGGTACGAATCAGCCCCAGCATTTT. It encodes CATSRPPAGTNQPQHF.

On this clone itself: Relative to the germline gene, one junction end is altered; a read error may explain this. This chain uses TRBV7-7 with TRBJ1-4, with a possible D match to TRBD1 (5 bases). The CDR3 has 15 residues. Germline V lookup: CDR1 SSHAT, CDR2 FNYEAQ (reference sequence). In DNA, the CDR3 is TGTGCTAGCAGCCCAATGAGGGGCGCGGATGAAAAACTGTTTTTT. Its protein product is CASSPMRGADEKLFF.

The chain employs TRBV30 and TRBJ2-1, with 13 positions matching TRBD2. The CDR3 contains 16 residues. From germline, CDR1 is GTSNPN and CDR2 SVGIG (reference sequence). Losses at the gene ends were 3 bases for V and 4 bases for J; bases not matched to a gene: 6. CDR3 amino acids: CAWSHGTSGVYNEQFF. In nucleotides, the CDR3 is TGTGCCTGGAGCCATGGGACTAGCGGGGTATACAATGAGCAGTTCTTC.